Sequencing of this T cell receptor (beta chain) was carried out in a study of shared clonotypes between healthy human individuals. Template for every sorted-subset replicate PCR totaled about 0.2 ug DNA, approximately 30,000 T cell genomes. Clones were sequenced by immunoSEQ multiplex PCR, and TCRdb holds only the in-frame ones, with some missing. There are 1 million to 1.2 million clones in the sample; approximately 77% occur only once, and 0.89% lies in the top ten. The CDR3 totals 12 residues. Germline CDR1 SGHTS, CDR2 YDEGEE. V gave up 0 bases and J gave up 9 bases, with 7 bases separating them. A CD45RA-negative memory subset and a CD45RA+ naive subset were separated from the CD4+ cells.

This TCR came from a man younger than 35 in good health. Some clones in this sample may be carry-over from other donors' samples. The sample comprised memory CD4+ T cells from PBMCs. Sample subset: CD45RA-negative fraction. The chain uses TRBV5-8 and TRBJ1-5; D not resolved. The CDR3 sequence is CASSLVKRPQHF. CDR3 sequence (DNA): TGTGCCAGCAGCTTGGTTAAGCGGCCCCAGCATTTT.